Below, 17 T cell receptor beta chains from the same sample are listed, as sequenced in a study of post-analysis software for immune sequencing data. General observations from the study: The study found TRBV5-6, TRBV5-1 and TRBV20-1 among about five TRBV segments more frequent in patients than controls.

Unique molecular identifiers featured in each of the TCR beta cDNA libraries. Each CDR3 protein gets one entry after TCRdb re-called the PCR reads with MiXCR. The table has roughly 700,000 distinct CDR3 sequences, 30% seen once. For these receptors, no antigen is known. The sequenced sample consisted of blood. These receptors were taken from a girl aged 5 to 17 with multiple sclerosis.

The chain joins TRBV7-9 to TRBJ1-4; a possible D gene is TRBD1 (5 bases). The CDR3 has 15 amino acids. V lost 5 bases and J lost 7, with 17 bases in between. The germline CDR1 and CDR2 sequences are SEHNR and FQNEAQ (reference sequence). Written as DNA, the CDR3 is TGTGCCAGCAGCCGACTGGCGGAAAGGGGTGAAAAACTGTTTTTT. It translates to CASSRLAERGEKLFF.

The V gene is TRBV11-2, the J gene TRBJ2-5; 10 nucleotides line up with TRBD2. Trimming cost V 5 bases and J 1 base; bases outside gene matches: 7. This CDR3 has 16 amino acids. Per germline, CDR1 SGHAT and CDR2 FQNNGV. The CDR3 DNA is TGTGCCAGCAGCCCACGGTGGACTAGCGGCCAAGAGACCCAGTACTTC. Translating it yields CASSPRWTSGQETQYF.

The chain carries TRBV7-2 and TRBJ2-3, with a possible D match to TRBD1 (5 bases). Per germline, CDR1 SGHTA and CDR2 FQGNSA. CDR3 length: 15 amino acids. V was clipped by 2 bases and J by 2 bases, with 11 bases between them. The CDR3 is CASSLTPRATDTQYF. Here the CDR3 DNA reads TGTGCCAGCAGCTTAACCCCCAGGGCCACAGATACGCAGTATTTT.

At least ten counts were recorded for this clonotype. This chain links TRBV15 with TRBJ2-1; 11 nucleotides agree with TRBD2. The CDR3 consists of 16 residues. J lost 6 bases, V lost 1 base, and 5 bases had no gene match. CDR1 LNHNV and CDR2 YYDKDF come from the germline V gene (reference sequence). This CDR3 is CATSRVAGGPLNEQFF. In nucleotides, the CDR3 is TGTGCCACCAGCAGAGTAGCGGGAGGGCCTCTCAATGAGCAGTTCTTC.

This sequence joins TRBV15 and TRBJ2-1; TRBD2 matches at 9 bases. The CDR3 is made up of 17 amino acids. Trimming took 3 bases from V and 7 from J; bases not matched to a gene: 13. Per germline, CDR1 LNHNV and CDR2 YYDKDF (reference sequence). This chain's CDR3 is CATSSSLGQRGANEQFF. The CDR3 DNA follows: TGTGCCACCAGCAGTTCGCTTGGACAGCGGGGGGCAAATGAGCAGTTCTTC.

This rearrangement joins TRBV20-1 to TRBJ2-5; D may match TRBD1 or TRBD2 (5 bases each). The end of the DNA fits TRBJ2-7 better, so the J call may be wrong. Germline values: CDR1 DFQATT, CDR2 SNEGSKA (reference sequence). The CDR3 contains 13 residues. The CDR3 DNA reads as TGCAGTGCTAGAGTCCGGGGCCGCTACGAGCAGTACTTC. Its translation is CSARVRGRYEQYF.

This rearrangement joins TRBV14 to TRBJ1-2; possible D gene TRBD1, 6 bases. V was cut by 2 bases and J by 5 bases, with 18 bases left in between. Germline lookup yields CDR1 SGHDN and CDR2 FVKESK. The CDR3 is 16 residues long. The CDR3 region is CASSQRFGQTWYGYTF. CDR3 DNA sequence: TGTGCCAGCAGCCAAAGATTCGGACAGACCTGGTATGGCTACACCTTC.

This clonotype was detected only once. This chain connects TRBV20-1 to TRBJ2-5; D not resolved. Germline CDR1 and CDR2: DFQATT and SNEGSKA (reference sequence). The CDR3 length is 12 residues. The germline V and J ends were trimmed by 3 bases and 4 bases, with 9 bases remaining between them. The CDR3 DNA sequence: TGCAGTGCTAGTGGAATGGGAGAGACCCAGTACTTC. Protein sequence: CSASGMGETQYF.

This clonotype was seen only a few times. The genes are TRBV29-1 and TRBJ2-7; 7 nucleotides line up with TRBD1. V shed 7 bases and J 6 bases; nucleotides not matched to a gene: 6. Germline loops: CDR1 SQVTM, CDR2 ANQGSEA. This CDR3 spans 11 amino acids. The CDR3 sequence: CSATTGVEQYF. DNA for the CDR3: TGCAGCGCGACCACAGGGGTCGAGCAGTACTTC.

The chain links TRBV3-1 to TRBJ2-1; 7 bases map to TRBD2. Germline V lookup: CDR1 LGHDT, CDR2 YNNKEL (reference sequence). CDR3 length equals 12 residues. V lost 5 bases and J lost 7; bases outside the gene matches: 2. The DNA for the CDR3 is TGTGCCAGCAGCGGGACTAAAAATGAGCAGTTCTTC. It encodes CASSGTKNEQFF.

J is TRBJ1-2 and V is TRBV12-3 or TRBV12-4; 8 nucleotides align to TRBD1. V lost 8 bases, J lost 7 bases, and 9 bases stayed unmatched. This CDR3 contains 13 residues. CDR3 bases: TGTGCCAGCGACGGTACAGGGGGAGGTGGCTACACCTTC. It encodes CASDGTGGGGYTF.

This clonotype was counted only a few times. The chain's CDR3 is CASSQDKWGFYEQYF. The CDR3 DNA is TGCGCCAGCAGCCAAGATAAGTGGGGGTTCTACGAGCAGTACTTC. V usage is TRBV4-3 and J usage is TRBJ2-7, with D possibly being TRBD1 or TRBD2 (5 bases each). Germline V gene data show CDR1 as LGHNA and CDR2 as YSLEER. The CDR3 extends over 15 amino acids. V gave up 0 bases and J gave up 3 bases, with 12 bases separating them.

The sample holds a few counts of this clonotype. In DNA form, the CDR3 reads TGCAGTGCTAGGAGTACAGGGTCCTACGAGCAGTACTTC. Its translation: CSARSTGSYEQYF. This sequence joins TRBV20-1 and TRBJ2-7; maybe TRBD1 (6 bases). Germline CDR1 reads DFQATT; CDR2 reads SNEGSKA (reference sequence). CDR3 length: 13 residues. V was shortened by 3 bases and J by 1 base, with 10 bases between the two germline ends.

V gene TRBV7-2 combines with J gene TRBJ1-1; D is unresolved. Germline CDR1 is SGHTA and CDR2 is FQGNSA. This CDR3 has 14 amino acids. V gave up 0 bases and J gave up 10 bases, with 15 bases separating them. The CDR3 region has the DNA TGTGCCAGCAGCTTAGCGCGTCCGGGGTTTGGAGCTTTCTTT. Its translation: CASSLARPGFGAFF.

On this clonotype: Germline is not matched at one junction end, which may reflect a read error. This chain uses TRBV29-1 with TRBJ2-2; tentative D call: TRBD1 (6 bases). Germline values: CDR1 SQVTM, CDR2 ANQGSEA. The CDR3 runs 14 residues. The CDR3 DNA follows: TGCAGCGTTCGTACAGGGCAGAACACCGGGGAGCGGTTTTTT. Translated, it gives CSVRTGQNTGERFF.

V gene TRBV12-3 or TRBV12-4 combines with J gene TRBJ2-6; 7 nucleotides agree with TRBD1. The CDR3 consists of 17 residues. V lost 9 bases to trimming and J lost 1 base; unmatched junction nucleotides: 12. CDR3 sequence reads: CASTADRVLSGANVLTF. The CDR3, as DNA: TGTGCCAGTACGGCCGACAGGGTTTTGTCTGGGGCCAACGTCCTGACTTTC.

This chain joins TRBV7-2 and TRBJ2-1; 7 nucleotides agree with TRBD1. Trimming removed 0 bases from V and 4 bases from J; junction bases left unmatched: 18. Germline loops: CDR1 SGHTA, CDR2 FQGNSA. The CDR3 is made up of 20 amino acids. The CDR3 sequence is CASSLAAGLLGQSIYNEQFF. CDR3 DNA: TGTGCCAGCAGCTTAGCCGCGGGTCTGCTGGGACAGTCCATATACAATGAGCAGTTCTTC.